The sequence of this TCR beta chain was determined in a study of T cells after yellow fever vaccination. Making TCR cDNA involved 5'RACE template switching, which added UMIs and a universal primer site. TCRdb analysed the 5' RACE reads with MiXCR anew, one entry per CDR3 protein. The repertoire includes under 500,000 distinct CDR3 sequences, roughly 20% of them detected once, and 15% to 20% sits in the top ten. This clonotype appeared a few times. The CDR3 runs to 14 residues. Germline V gene data show CDR1 as WSHSY and CDR2 as SAAADI. V shed 4 bases and J shed 3 bases, with 11 bases lying between them.

The input for sequencing was PBMCs, taken before the yellow fever booster vaccination. The V and J genes are TRBV10-2 and TRBJ2-3, with D maybe TRBD2 (5 bases). This TCR came from a man aged 18 to 29 who received the YFV17D yellow fever vaccine. The CDR3 DNA reads as TGCGCCAGCAGTGTGCTAGCTCGGACAGATACGCAGTATTTT. It codes for CASSVLARTDTQYF.